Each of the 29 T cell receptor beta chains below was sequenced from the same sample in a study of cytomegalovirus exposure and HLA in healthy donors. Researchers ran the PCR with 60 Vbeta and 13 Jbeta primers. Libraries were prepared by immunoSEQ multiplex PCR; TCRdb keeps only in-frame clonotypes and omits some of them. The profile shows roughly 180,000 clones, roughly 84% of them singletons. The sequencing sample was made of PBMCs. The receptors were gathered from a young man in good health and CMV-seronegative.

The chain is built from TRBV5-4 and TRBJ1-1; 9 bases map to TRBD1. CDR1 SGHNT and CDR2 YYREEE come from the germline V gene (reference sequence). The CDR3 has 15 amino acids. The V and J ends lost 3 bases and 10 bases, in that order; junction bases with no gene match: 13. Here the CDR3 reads CASSSGLGQGFGAFF. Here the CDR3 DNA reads TGTGCCAGCAGCTCTGGGTTGGGACAGGGTTTCGGAGCTTTCTTT.

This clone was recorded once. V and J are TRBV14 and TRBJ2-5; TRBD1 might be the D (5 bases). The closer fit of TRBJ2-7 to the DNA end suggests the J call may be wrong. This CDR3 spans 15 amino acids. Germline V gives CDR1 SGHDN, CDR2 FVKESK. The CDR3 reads CASSQGARANYEQYF. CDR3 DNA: TGTGCCAGCAGCCAAGGCGCCAGGGCAAACTACGAGCAGTACTTC.

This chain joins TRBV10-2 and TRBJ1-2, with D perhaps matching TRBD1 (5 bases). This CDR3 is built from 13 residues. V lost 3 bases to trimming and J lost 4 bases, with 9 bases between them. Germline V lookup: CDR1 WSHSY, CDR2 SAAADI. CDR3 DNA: TGCGCCAGCAGTGAAGGACAAATCTATGGCTACACCTTC. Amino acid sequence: CASSEGQIYGYTF.

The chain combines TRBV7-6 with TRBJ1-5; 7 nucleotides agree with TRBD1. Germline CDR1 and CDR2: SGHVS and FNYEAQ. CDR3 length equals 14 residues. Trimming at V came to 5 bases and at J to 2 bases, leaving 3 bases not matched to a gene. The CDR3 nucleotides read TGTGCCAGCAGCACCGGACAGGGCAATCAGCCCCAGCATTTT. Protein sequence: CASSTGQGNQPQHF.

DNA of the CDR3: TGTGCCAGCACCCCCCGGCCGGGGGGGCAAGAGACCCAGTACTTC. Protein: CASTPRPGGQETQYF. V usage is TRBV9 and J usage is TRBJ2-5; the match to TRBD2 covers 8 bases. Germline V gene lookup returns CDR1 SGDLS and CDR2 YYNGEE. The junction had 9 bases not matched to a gene; V was cut back by 6 bases and J by 2 bases. CDR3 length: 15 amino acids.

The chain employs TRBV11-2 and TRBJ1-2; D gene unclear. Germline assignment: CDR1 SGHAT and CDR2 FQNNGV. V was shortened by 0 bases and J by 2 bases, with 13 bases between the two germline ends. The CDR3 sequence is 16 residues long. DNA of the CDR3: TGTGCCAGCAGCTTAGATCCGTGGCAATCCAACTATGGCTACACCTTC. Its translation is CASSLDPWQSNYGYTF.

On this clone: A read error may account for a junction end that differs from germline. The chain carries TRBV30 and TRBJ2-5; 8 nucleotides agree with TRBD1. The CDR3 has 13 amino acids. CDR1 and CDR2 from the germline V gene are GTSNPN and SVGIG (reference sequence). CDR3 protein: CAWSALGKTGEDF. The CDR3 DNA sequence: TGTGCCTGGAGCGCACTGGGGAAGACAGGGGAGGACTTC.

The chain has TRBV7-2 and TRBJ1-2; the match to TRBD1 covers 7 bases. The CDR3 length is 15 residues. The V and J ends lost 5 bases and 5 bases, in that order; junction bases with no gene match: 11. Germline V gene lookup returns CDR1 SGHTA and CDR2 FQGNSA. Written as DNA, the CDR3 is TGTGCCAGCAGCCCGTATGGGACAGTCAGATATGGCTACACCTTC. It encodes CASSPYGTVRYGYTF.

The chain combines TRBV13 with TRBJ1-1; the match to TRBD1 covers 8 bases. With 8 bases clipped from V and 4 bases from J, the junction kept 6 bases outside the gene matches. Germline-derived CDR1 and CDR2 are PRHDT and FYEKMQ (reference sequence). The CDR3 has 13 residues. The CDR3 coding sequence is TGTGCCAGCCTCAGGGGGCGAGGCACTGAAGCTTTCTTT. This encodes CASLRGRGTEAFF.

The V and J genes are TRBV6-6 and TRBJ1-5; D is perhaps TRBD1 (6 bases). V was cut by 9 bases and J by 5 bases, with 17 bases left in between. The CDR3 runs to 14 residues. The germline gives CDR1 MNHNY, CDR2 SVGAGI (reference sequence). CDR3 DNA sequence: TGTGCCAGTGCCCCTGGGGGCTCGGATCAGCCCCAGCATTTT. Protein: CASAPGGSDQPQHF.

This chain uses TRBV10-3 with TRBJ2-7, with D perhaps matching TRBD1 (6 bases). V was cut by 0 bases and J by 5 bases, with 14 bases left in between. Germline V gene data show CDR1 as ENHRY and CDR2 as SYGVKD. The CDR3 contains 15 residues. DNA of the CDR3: TGTGCCATCAGTGAGTCGGAGTTCAGGGGTAACGAGCAGTACTTC. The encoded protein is CAISESEFRGNEQYF.

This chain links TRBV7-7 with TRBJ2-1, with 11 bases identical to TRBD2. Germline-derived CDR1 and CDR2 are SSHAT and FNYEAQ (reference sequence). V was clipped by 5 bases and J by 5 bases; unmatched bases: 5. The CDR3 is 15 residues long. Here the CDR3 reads CASSLRLAGHNEQFF. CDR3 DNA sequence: TGTGCCAGCAGCCTCAGACTAGCGGGACACAATGAGCAGTTCTTC. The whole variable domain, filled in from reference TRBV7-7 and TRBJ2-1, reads GAGVSQSPRYKVTKRGQDVTLRCDPISSHATLYWYQQALGQGPEFLTYFNYEAQPDKSGLPSDRFSAERPEGSISTLTIQRTEQRDSAMYRCASSLRLAGHNEQFFGPGTRLTVL.

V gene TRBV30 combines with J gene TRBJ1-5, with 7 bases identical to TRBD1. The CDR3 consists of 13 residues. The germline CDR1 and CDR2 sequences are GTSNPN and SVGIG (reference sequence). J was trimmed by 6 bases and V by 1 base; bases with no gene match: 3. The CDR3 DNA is TGTGCCTGGAGTGGGCAGGGGGTTCAGCCCCAGCATTTT. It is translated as CAWSGQGVQPQHF.

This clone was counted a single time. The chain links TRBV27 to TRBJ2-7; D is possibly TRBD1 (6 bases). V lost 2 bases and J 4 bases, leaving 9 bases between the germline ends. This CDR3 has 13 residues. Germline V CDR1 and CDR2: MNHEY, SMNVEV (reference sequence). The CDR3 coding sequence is TGTGCCAGCAGTTTAGGGGGCGGATACGAGCAGTACTTC. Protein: CASSLGGGYEQYF.

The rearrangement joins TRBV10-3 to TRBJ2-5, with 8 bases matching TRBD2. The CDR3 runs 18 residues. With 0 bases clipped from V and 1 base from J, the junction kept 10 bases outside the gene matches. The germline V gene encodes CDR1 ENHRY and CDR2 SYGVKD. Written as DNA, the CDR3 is TGTGCCATCAGTGAGTCGAGGGCGGGAGGACCCTCCCAAGAGACCCAGTACTTC. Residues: CAISESRAGGPSQETQYF.

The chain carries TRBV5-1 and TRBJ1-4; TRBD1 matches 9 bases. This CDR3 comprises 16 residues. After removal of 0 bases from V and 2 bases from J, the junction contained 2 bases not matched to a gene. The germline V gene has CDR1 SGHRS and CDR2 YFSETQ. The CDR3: CASSLGDRVTNEKLFF. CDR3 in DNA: TGCGCCAGCAGCTTGGGGGACAGGGTGACTAATGAAAAACTGTTTTTT.

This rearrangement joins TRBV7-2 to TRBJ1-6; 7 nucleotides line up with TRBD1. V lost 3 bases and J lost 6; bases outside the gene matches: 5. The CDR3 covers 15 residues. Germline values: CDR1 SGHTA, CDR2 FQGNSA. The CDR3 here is CASSLLGGGNSPLHF. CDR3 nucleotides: TGTGCCAGCAGCTTGTTAGGGGGCGGTAATTCACCCCTCCACTTT. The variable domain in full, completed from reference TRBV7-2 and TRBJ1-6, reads GAGVSQSPSNKVTEKGKDVELRCDPISGHTALYWYRQSLGQGLEFLIYFQGNSAPDKSGLPSDRFSAERTGGSVSTLTIQRTQQEDSAVYLCASSLLGGGNSPLHFGNGTRLTVT.

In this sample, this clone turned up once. The CDR3 protein is CASSQVGVAGGWGEQFF. In nucleotides, the CDR3 is TGTGCCAGCAGCCAAGTTGGAGTAGCGGGAGGTTGGGGTGAGCAGTTCTTC. This chain uses TRBV4-2 with TRBJ2-1; 10 nucleotides line up with TRBD2. This CDR3 has 17 residues. J gave up 9 bases and V 1 base, and 12 bases lay outside the gene matches. CDR1 is LGHNA, CDR2 YNFKEQ, per germline.

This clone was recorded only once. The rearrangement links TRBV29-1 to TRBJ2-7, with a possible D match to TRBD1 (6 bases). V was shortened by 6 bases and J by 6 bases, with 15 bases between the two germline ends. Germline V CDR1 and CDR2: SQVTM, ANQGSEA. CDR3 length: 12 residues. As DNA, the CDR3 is TGCAGCGTGAATACGGACAGCCCCGAGCAGTACTTC. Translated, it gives CSVNTDSPEQYF.

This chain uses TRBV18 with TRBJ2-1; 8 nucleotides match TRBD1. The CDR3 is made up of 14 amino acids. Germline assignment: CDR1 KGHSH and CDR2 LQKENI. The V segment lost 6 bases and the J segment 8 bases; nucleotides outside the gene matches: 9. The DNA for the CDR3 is TGTGCCAGCTCGGCGGGACAGGTTCATGATGAGCAGTTCTTC. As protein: CASSAGQVHDEQFF.

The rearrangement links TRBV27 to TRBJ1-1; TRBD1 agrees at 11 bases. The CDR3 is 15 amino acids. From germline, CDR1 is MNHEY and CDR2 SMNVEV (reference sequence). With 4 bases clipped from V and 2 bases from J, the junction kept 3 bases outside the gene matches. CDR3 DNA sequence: TGTGCCAGCAGTTGGACAGGGGGCCTTAACACTGAAGCTTTCTTT. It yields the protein CASSWTGGLNTEAFF.

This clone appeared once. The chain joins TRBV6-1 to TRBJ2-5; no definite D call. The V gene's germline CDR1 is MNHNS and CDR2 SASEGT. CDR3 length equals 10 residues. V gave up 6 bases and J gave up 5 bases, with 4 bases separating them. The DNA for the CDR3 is TGTGCCAGCAGCCAGGAGACCCAGTACTTC. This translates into CASSQETQYF.

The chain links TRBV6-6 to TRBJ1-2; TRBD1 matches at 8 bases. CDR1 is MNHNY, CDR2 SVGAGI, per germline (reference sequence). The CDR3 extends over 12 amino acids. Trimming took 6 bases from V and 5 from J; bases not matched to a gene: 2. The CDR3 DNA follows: TGTGCCAGCAGAGACAGGGGATATGGCTACACCTTC. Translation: CASRDRGYGYTF.

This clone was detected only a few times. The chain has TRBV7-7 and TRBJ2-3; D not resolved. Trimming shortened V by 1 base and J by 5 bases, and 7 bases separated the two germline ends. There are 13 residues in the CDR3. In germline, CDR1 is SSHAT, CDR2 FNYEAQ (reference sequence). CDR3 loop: CASSLGFRDTQYF. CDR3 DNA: TGTGCCAGCAGCTTAGGTTTTAGAGATACGCAGTATTTT.

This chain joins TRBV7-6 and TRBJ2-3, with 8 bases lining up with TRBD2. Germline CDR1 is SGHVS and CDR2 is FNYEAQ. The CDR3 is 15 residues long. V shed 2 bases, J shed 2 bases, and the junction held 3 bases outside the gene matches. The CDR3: CASSLTGGNTDTQYF. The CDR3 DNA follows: TGTGCCAGCAGCTTAACGGGGGGGAACACAGATACGCAGTATTTT.

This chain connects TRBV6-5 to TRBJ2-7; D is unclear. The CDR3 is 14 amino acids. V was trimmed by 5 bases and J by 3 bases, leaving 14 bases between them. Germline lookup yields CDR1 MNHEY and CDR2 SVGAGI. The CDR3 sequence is CASSEVSVYYEQYF. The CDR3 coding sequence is TGTGCCAGCAGTGAAGTTAGTGTTTACTACGAGCAGTACTTC.

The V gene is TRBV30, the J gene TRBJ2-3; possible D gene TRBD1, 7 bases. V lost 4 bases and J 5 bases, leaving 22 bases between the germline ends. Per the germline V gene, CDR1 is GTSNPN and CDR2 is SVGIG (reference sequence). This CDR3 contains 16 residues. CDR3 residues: CAWKTEPGGPRDTQYF. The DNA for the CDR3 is TGTGCCTGGAAAACAGAGCCAGGGGGGCCGCGAGATACGCAGTATTTT. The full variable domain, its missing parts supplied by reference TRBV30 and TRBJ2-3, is SQTIHQWPATLVQPVGSPLSLECTVEGTSNPNLYWYRQAAGRGLQLLFYSVGIGQISSEVPQNLSASRPQDRQFILSSKKLLLSDSGFYLCAWKTEPGGPRDTQYFGPGTRLTVL.

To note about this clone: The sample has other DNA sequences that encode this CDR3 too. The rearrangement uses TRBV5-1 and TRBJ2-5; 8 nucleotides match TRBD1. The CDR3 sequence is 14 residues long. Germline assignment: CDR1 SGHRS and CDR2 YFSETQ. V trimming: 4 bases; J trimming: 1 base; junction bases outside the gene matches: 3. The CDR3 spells CASSGQGAQETQYF. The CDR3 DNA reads TGCGCCAGCAGCGGTCAGGGGGCCCAAGAGACCCAGTACTTC.

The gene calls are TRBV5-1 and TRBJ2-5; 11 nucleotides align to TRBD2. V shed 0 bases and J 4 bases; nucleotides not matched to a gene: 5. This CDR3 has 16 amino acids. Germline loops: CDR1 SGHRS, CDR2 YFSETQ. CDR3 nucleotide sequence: TGCGCCAGCAGCTTGGCCTCTAGCGGGGGGAGAGAGACCCAGTACTTC. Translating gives CASSLASSGGRETQYF. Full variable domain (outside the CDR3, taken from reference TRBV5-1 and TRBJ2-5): KAGVTQTPRYLIKTRGQQVTLSCSPISGHRSVSWYQQTPGQGLQFLFEYFSETQRNKGNFPGRFSGRQFSNSRSEMNVSTLELGDSALYLCASSLASSGGRETQYFGPGTRLLVL.